One and the same sample provided the 7 T cell receptor beta chains below, sequenced in a study of T cells in Graves' hyperthyroidism and ophthalmopathy. The source material, RNA transcripts, was used to amplify TCR beta CDR3 regions. With the HTBI primer set, the TCR CDR3 went through a first round of RT-PCR. TCRdb reprocessed the multiplex PCR reads via MiXCR and lists one record per CDR3 protein. Seen here are 690,000 or so distinct CDR3 sequences, under 20% observed once, and the top ten hold 15% to 20%. Sequencing used blood. The receptors originated from a woman aged 45 to 65 with Graves' hyperthyroidism that later progressed to Graves' ophthalmopathy.

The V call is TRBV30, the J call TRBJ2-1; no reliable D call. The CDR3 runs 10 residues. CDR1 and CDR2 (germline): GTSNPN, SVGIG (reference sequence). V shed 4 bases and J shed 8 bases, with 6 bases lying between them. Written as DNA, the CDR3 is TGTGCCTGGATGAGCTATGAGCAGTTCTTC. This gives the protein CAWMSYEQFF.

The J gene is TRBJ2-7, the V gene TRBV12-5; D unresolved. The germline CDR1 and CDR2 sequences are LGHNT and FRNRAP. The V and J ends lost 4 bases and 1 base respectively, with 11 bases between them. The CDR3 extends over 14 amino acids. CDR3 bases: TGTGCTAGTGGTTACGGTGGAGATTCCTACGAGCAGTACTTC. Amino acids: CASGYGGDSYEQYF.

Comments on this clonotype: The final CDR3 position lacks the conserved phenylalanine or tryptophan, pointing to a likely read error. The J gene is TRBJ1-1, the V gene TRBV6-2 or TRBV6-3; unclear D gene. V was trimmed by 6 bases and J by 2 bases, leaving 19 bases between them. This CDR3 is 16 amino acids long. Germline V gene lookup returns CDR1 MNHEY and CDR2 SVGEGT. CDR3 coding DNA: TGTGCCAGCAGATTAGATGAGCGGCACTTTAACACTGAAGCTTTCTCT. It translates to CASRLDERHFNTEAFS.

In its sample, this clonotype was seen a few times. The chain recombines TRBV7-9 with TRBJ2-2; D gene unclear. The CDR3 has 14 residues. Germline-derived CDR1 and CDR2 are SEHNR and FQNEAQ (reference sequence). The germline V and J ends were trimmed by 6 bases and 6 bases, with 14 bases remaining between them. The CDR3 region is CASRPPTGPGELFF. In DNA, the CDR3 is TGTGCCAGCAGACCCCCGACCGGCCCCGGGGAGCTGTTTTTT.

The V and J genes are TRBV15 and TRBJ1-6, with TRBD1 matching over 11 bases. CDR1 and CDR2 (germline): LNHNV, YYDKDF (reference sequence). This CDR3 region has 14 residues. Germline trimming cut 5 bases from V and 8 bases from J; bases unmatched to any gene: 2. CDR3 residues: CATSRGQGDSPLHF. Here the CDR3 DNA reads TGTGCCACCAGCCGGGGACAGGGGGATTCACCCCTCCACTTT.

J is TRBJ2-7 and V is TRBV3-1, with TRBD2 identical over 10 bases. The germline gives CDR1 LGHDT, CDR2 YNNKEL (reference sequence). The V and J ends lost 0 bases and 2 bases, in that order; junction bases with no gene match: 4. CDR3 length: 16 residues. This chain's CDR3 is CASSQDRSGGAYEQYF. The CDR3 DNA reads TGTGCCAGCAGCCAAGATAGGAGCGGGGGGGCCTACGAGCAGTACTTC.

J is TRBJ2-2 and V is TRBV10-2, with no clear D. The CDR3 loop spans 16 amino acids. Germline values: CDR1 WSHSY, CDR2 SAAADI. Deletions cut 3 bases from V and 2 bases from J, with 13 bases between. The chain's CDR3 is CASSDGPRTNTGELFF. The CDR3 DNA sequence: TGCGCCAGCAGTGACGGACCCCGGACCAACACCGGGGAGCTGTTTTTT.